Listed below are T cell receptor beta chains from one sample, sequenced in a study of cytomegalovirus exposure and HLA in healthy donors. Libraries were prepared by immunoSEQ multiplex PCR; TCRdb keeps only in-frame clonotypes and omits some of them. The sample yields around 180,000 clones, about four fifths seen once. The source material was PBMCs. These receptors were taken from a young woman in good health and CMV-seropositive. Each CDR3 is given with its conserved first and last residue. D genes are given only for firm matches. Rows give clone size only sometimes, using once, few, many, or a class for an expanded clone.

j_call,clone_size,d_call,v_call,cdr3_aa,cdr3_nt
TRBJ1-3,NA,TRBD1,TRBV6-9,CASRDRDRLIISGNTIYF,TGTGCCAGCAGGGACCGGGACAGGTTAATTATCTCTGGAAACACCATATATTTT
TRBJ1-5,NA,TRBD1,TRBV9,CASSVGDRGGYQPQHF,TGTGCCAGCAGCGTTGGGGACAGGGGCGGATATCAGCCCCAGCATTTT
TRBJ2-7,NA,NA,TRBV9,CASSVSMQGNEQYF,TGTGCCAGCAGCGTAAGTATGCAGGGGAACGAGCAGTACTTC
TRBJ2-3,NA,TRBD2,TRBV19,CASSSSGGTDTQYF,TGTGCCAGTAGTTCGAGCGGGGGCACAGATACGCAGTATTTT
TRBJ2-7,NA,NA,TRBV6-5,CASSWRGPRDEQYF,TGTGCCAGCAGTTGGAGGGGTCCTAGGGACGAGCAGTACTTC
TRBJ2-7,NA,NA,TRBV5-6,CASSLGEGQTYEQYF,TGTGCCAGCAGCTTGGGGGAAGGACAAACATACGAGCAGTACTTC
TRBJ1-2,NA,NA,TRBV29-1,CSVEDRAGVPYGYTF,TGCAGCGTTGAAGATCGGGCAGGGGTACCTTATGGCTACACCTTC
TRBJ2-2,NA,TRBD2,TRBV4-1,CASGQVWGGELFF,TGCGCCAGCGGCCAAGTTTGGGGGGGAGAGCTGTTTTTT
TRBJ2-5,once,TRBD2,TRBV27,CASSLKAGGMTRETQYF,TGTGCCAGCAGTTTAAAGGCGGGAGGAATGACAAGAGAGACCCAGTACTTC
TRBJ2-2,NA,NA,TRBV2,CASSESPWNTGELFF,TGTGCCAGCAGTGAGAGCCCGTGGAACACCGGGGAGCTGTTTTTT
TRBJ1-3,NA,NA,TRBV6-1,CASSAGDRLRSGNTIYF,TGTGCCAGCAGTGCAGGGGATCGTTTGCGTTCTGGAAACACCATATATTTT
TRBJ1-2,NA,NA,TRBV5-5,CASSLGPLYGYTF,TGTGCCAGCAGCTTGGGTCCTCTCTATGGCTACACCTTC
TRBJ1-5,NA,NA,TRBV19,CASSTFPLRSNQPQHF,TGTGCCAGTAGTACTTTCCCTTTACGGAGCAATCAGCCCCAGCATTTT
TRBJ2-2,NA,TRBD2,TRBV27,CASSLIAGGGTGELFF,TGTGCCAGCAGTCTCATAGCGGGAGGAGGCACCGGGGAGCTGTTTTTT
TRBJ1-1,NA,NA,TRBV11-3,CASRNGGSGNTEAFF,TGTGCCAGCAGAAACGGCGGCTCTGGGAACACTGAAGCTTTCTTT
TRBJ1-1,NA,NA,TRBV6-5,CASSFLENTEAFF,TGTGCCAGCAGTTTTTTAGAGAACACTGAAGCTTTCTTT
TRBJ1-5,NA,TRBD1,TRBV6-1,CASSGGQTIVDQPQHF,TGTGCCAGCAGTGGGGGACAGACAATTGTCGATCAGCCCCAGCATTTT
TRBJ2-2,NA,NA,TRBV7-9,CASSLAIGSTGELFF,TGTGCCAGCAGCTTAGCGATCGGGTCCACCGGGGAGCTGTTTTTT
TRBJ1-2,NA,NA,TRBV6-6,CASSPLPLTENYGYTF,TGTGCCAGCAGTCCTCTTCCTCTGACAGAAAACTATGGCTACACCTTC
TRBJ2-2,NA,TRBD1,TRBV5-4,CASSLEPGTGRAGELFF,TGTGCCAGCAGCTTGGAACCCGGGACAGGAAGGGCCGGGGAGCTGTTTTTT
TRBJ2-7,once,NA,TRBV19,CASSIDPSGTYEQYF,TGTGCCAGTAGTATAGATCCGAGCGGCACCTACGAGCAGTACTTC
TRBJ2-3,NA,NA,TRBV19,CASKWASTDTQYF,TGTGCCAGTAAGTGGGCTAGCACAGATACGCAGTATTTT
TRBJ1-1,few,TRBD1,TRBV27,CASSLQGAMNTEAFF,TGTGCCAGCAGTTTGCAGGGGGCGATGAACACTGAAGCTTTCTTT
TRBJ1-2,once,NA,TRBV5-4,CASSSLNRDYGYTF,TGTGCCAGCAGCTCCCTAAATCGGGACTATGGCTACACCTTC
TRBJ1-2,NA,TRBD1,TRBV27,CASSLQETGLGGYTF,TGTGCCAGCAGTTTACAGGAGACAGGGCTAGGTGGCTACACCTTC
TRBJ1-1,NA,TRBD1,TRBV5-6,CASSLLQGRGRTTEAFF,TGTGCCAGCAGCTTATTACAGGGGCGGGGCCGGACGACTGAAGCTTTCTTT
TRBJ1-1,NA,TRBD1,TRBV6-5,CASSYSTGSDTFF,TGTGCCAGCAGTTACTCGACAGGGTCGGATACTTTCTTT
TRBJ2-1,NA,NA,TRBV2,CATRGEYNEQFF,TGTGCCACCCGGGGAGAATACAATGAGCAGTTCTTC
TRBJ1-1,few,NA,TRBV6-6,CASSYHKTGETFF,TGTGCCAGCAGTTACCATAAGACAGGAGAAACTTTCTTT
TRBJ1-4,NA,TRBD1,TRBV4-3,CASSQHAAGTEIRWATNEKLFF,TGCGCCAGCAGCCAGCACGCTGCCGGGACAGAGATTAGGTGGGCAACTAATGAAAAACTGTTTTTT
TRBJ1-6,NA,NA,TRBV19,CASSIAGGSNSPLHF,TGTGCCAGTAGTATAGCCGGGGGGTCGAATTCACCCCTCCACTTT